This T cell receptor beta chain stems from a study of T-cell memory formation after mild COVID-19. MiXCR, run by TCRdb on the 5' RACE reads, gives a single entry per CDR3 protein. The sample lists about 270,000 distinct CDR3 sequences; approximately 19% were seen once. This clonotype was counted between two and nine times. Its antigen remains unknown. Study-level results: Several responding clones turned up in pre-infection memory, indicating that cross-reactive memory may have taken part.

V was trimmed by 4 bases and J by 5 bases, leaving 14 bases between them. CDR1 MNHEY and CDR2 SVGAGI come from the germline V gene. This CDR3 contains 14 residues. The TCR sequence derives from a man between 18 and 29 years old who had mild COVID-19 (a few samples of this study predate the infection). Cell type and time point are not known. The rearrangement joins TRBV6-5 to TRBJ2-5; tentatively, D is TRBD2 (5 bases). The sequenced material came from PBMCs or a T cell subset sorted from them (not recorded which). The CDR3 here is CASSSDSSSETQYF. The CDR3 nucleotides are TGTGCCAGCAGTTCGGACTCCTCCTCGGAGACCCAGTACTTC.